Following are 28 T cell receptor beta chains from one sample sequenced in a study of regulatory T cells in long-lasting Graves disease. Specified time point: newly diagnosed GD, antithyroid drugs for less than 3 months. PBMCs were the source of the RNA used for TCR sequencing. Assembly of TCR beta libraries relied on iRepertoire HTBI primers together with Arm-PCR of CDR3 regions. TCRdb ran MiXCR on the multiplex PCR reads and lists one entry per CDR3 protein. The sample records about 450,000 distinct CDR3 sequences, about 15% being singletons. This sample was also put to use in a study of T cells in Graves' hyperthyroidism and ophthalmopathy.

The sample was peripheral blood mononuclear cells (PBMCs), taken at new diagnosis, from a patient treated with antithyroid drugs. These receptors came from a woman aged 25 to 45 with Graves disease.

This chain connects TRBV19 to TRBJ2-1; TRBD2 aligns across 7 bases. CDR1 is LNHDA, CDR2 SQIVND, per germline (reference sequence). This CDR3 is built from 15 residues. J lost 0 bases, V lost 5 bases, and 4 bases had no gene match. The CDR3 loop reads CASSLSGFSYNEQFF. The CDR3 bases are TGTGCCAGTAGTCTTAGCGGGTTCTCCTACAATGAGCAGTTCTTC.

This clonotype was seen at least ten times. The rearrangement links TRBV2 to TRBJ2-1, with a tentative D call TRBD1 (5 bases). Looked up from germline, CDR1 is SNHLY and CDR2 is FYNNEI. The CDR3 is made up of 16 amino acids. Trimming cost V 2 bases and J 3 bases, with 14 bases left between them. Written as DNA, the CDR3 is TGTGCCAGCAGTGAATTCGGGCAGGGCGGCTACAATGAGCAGTTCTTC. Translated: CASSEFGQGGYNEQFF.

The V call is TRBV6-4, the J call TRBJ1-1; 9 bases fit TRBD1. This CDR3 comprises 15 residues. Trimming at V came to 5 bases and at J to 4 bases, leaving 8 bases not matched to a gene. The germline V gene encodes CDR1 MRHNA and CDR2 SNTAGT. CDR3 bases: TGTGCCAGCAGTACCGATACAGGGGGCGTCACTGAAGCTTTCTTT. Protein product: CASSTDTGGVTEAFF.

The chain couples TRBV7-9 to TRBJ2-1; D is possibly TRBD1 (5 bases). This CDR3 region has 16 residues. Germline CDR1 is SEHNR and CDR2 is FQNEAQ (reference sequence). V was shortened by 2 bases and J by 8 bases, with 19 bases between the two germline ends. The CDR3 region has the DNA TGTGCCAGCAGCTTAATTATCTGGGGCATCGTGGATGAGCAGTTCTTC. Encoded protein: CASSLIIWGIVDEQFF.

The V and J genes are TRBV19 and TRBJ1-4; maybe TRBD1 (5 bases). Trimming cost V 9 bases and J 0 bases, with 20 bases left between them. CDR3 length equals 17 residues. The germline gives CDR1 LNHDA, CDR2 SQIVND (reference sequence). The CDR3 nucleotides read TGTGCCAGCAAGAGTGGGCCCAGGGACGCAACTAATGAAAAACTGTTTTTT. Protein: CASKSGPRDATNEKLFF. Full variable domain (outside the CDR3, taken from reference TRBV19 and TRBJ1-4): DGGITQSPKYLFRKEGQNVTLSCEQNLNHDAMYWYRQDPGQGLRLIYYSQIVNDFQKGDIAEGYSVSREKKESFPLTVTSAQKNPTAFYLCASKSGPRDATNEKLFFGSGTQLSVL.

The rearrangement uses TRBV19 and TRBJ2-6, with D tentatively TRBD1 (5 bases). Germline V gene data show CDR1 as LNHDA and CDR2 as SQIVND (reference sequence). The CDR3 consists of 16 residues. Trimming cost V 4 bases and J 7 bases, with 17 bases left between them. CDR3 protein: CASSTLTGTLANVLTF. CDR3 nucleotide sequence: TGTGCCAGTAGTACACTTACAGGTACCCTTGCCAACGTCCTGACTTTC.

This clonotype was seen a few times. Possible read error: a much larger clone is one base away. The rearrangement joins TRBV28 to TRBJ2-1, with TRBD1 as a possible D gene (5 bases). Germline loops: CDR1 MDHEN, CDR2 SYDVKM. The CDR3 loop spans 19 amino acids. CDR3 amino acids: CASSSAKSSRVSSYNERFF. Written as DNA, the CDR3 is TGTGCCAGCAGTTCAGCTAAATCCAGCAGGGTTTCCTCCTACAATGAGCGGTTCTTC.

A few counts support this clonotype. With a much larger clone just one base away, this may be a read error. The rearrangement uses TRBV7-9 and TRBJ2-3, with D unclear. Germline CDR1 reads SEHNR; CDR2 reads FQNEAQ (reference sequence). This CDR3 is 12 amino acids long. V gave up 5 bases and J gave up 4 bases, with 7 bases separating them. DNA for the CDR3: TGTGCCAGCAGCCAAGACTCAGATACGCAGTATTTT. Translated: CASSQDSDTQYF.

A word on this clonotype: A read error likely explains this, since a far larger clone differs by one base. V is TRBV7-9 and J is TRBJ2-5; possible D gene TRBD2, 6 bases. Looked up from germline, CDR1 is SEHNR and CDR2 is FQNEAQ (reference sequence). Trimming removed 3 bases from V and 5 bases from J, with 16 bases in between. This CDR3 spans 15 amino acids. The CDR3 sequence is CASSFGGAPRETQYF. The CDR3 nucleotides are TGTGCCAGCAGCTTTGGAGGGGCGCCTAGGGAGACCCAGTACTTC.

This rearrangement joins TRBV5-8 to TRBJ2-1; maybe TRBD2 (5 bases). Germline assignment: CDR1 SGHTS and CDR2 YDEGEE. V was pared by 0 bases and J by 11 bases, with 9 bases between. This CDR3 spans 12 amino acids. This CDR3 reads CASSLDGNKQFF. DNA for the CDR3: TGTGCCAGCAGCTTGGACGGGAATAAGCAGTTCTTC.

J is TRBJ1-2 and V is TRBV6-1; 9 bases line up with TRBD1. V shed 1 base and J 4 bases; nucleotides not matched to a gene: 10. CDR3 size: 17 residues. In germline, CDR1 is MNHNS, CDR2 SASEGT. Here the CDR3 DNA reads TGTGCCAGCAGTGAAGGAATTGGGGGACAGGGCTCCTATGGCTACACCTTC. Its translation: CASSEGIGGQGSYGYTF.

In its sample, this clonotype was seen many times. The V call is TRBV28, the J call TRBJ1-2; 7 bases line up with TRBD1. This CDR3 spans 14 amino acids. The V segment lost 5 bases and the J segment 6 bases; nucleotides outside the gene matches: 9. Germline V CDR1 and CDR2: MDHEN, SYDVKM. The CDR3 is CASSPGTAGDGYTF. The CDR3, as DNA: TGTGCCAGCAGTCCAGGGACAGCAGGGGATGGCTACACCTTC.

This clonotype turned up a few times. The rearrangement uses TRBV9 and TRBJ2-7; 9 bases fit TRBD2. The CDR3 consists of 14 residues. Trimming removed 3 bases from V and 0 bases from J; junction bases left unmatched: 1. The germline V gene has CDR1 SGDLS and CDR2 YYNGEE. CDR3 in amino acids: CASSGSGSSYEQYF. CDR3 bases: TGTGCCAGCAGCGGTAGCGGGAGCTCCTACGAGCAGTACTTC.

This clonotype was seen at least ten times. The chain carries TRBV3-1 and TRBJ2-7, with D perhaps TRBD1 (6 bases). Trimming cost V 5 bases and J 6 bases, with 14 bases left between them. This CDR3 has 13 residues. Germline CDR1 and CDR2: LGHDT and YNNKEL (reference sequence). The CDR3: CASSTQGYGEQYF. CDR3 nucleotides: TGTGCCAGCAGCACTCAGGGGTATGGCGAGCAGTACTTC.

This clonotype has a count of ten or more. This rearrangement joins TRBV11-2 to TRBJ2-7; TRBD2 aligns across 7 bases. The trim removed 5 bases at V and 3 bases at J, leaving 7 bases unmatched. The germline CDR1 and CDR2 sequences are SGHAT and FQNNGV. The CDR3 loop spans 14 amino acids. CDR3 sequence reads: CASSPRTSFYEQYF. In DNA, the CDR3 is TGTGCCAGCAGCCCCCGGACTAGTTTCTACGAGCAGTACTTC. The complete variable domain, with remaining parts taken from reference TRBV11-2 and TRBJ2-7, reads EAGVAQSPRYKIIEKRQSVAFWCNPISGHATLYWYQQILGQGPKLLIQFQNNGVVDDSQLPKDRFSAERLKGVDSTLKIQPAKLEDSAVYLCASSPRTSFYEQYFGPGTRLTVT.

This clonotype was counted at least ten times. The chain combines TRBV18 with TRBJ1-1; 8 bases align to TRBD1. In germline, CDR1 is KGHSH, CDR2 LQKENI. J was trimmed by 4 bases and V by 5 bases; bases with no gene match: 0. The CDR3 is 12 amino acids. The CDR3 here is CASSGQGTEAFF. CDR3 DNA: TGTGCCAGCTCAGGACAGGGCACTGAAGCTTTCTTT.

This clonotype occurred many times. The CDR3 here is CSGGLAGGGVQETQYF. CDR3 sequence (DNA): TGCAGTGGGGGACTAGCGGGAGGAGGGGTCCAAGAGACCCAGTACTTC. The gene calls are TRBV20-1 and TRBJ2-5; 15 nucleotides line up with TRBD2. The CDR3 loop spans 16 amino acids. V was clipped by 7 bases and J by 1 base; unmatched bases: 7. Germline CDR1 reads DFQATT; CDR2 reads SNEGSKA (reference sequence).

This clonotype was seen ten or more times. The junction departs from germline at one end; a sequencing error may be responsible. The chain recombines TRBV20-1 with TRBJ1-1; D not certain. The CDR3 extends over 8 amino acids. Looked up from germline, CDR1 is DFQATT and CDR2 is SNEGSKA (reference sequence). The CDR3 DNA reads TGCAGTGCTAGAGATGGGGTTTTT. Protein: CSARDGVF.

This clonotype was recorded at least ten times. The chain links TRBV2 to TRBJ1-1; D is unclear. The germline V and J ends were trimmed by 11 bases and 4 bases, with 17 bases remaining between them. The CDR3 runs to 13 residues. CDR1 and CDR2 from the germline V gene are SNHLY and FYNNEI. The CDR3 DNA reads TGTGCCTGCCCCCGGGTTCGGCGCACTGAAGCTTTCTTT. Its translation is CACPRVRRTEAFF.

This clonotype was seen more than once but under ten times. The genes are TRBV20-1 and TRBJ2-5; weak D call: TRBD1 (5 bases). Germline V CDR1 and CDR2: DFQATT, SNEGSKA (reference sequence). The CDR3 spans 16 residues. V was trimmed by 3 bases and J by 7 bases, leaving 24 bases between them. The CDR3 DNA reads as TGCAGTGCTAGTCCCTCCGGTGGCGGCGTCAGGGTGACCCAGTACTTC. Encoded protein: CSASPSGGGVRVTQYF.

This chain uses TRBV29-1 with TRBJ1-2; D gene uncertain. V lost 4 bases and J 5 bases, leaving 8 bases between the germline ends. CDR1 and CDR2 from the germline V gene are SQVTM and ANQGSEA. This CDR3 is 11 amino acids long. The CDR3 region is CSVASEYGYTF. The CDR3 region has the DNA TGCAGCGTTGCATCGGAATATGGCTACACCTTC.

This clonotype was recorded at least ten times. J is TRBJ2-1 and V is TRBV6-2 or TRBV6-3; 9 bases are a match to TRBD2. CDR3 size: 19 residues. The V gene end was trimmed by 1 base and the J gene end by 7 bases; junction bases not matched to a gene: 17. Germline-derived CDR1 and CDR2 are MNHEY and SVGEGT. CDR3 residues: CASSYLVSGSGPDLNEQFF. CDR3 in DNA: TGTGCCAGCAGTTACTTAGTTAGCGGGAGTGGCCCTGATTTGAATGAGCAGTTCTTC.

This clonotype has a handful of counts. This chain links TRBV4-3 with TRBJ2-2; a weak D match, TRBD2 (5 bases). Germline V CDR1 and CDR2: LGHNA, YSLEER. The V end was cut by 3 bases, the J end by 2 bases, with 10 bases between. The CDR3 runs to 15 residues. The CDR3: CASSHGSGNTGELFF. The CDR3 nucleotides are TGCGCCAGCAGCCACGGTTCGGGAAACACCGGGGAGCTGTTTTTT.

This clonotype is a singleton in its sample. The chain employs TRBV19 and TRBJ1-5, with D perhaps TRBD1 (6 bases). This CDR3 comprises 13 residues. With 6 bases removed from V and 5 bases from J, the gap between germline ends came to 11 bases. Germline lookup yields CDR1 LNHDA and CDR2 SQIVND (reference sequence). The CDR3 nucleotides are TGTGCCAGTAGCCCTAACAGGGATCAGCCCCAGCATTTT. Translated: CASSPNRDQPQHF.

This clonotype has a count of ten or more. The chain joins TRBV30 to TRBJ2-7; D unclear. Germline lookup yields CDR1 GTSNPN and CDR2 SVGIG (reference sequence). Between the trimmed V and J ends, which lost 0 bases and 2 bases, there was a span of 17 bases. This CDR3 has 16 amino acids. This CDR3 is CAWSVPYALGPYEQYF. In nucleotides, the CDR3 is TGTGCCTGGAGTGTACCCTACGCCCTTGGACCCTACGAGCAGTACTTC.

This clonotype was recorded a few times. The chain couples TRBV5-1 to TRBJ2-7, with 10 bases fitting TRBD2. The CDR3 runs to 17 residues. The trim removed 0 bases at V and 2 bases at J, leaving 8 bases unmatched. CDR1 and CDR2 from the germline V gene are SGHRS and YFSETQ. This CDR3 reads CASSLAGSSGSPYEQYF. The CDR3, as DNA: TGCGCCAGCAGCTTGGCCGGGTCTAGCGGGAGCCCCTACGAGCAGTACTTC.

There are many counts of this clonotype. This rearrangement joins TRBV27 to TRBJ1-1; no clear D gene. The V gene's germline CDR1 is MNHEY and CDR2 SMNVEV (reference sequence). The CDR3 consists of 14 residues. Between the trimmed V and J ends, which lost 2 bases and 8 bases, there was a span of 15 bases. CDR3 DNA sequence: TGTGCCAGCAGTTTAGTGGGAGGTGGGAAGGAAGCTTTCTTT. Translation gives CASSLVGGGKEAFF.

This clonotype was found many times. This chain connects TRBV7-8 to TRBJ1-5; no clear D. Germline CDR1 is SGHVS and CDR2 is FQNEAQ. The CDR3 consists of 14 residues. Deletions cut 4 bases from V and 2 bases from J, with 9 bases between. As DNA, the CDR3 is TGTGCCAGCAGCTCAGGTTTTGGCAATCAGCCCCAGCATTTT. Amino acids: CASSSGFGNQPQHF.